This T cell receptor beta chain emerged from a study of T cell responses to AZD1222 COVID-19 vaccine. Study-wide results and limits: An increase in Spike-specific TCR breadth and depth was observed after two AZD1222 doses. Only a handful of AZD1222 recipients tested seropositive at baseline.

Germline V CDR1 and CDR2: GTSNPN, SVGIG (reference sequence). CDR3 size: 11 residues. The V segment lost 6 bases and the J segment 8 bases; nucleotides outside the gene matches: 5. TCRdb's copy holds only in-frame clones and misses some; the assay was immunoSEQ multiplex PCR. The sample lists about 150,000 clones, around 90% seen once, with 7% to 9% in the top ten. Notes on this clone: Antigen: not known.

The chain has TRBV30 and TRBJ1-2; 8 positions agree with TRBD1. This specimen consisted of peripheral blood, obtained 28 days after the second dose of the MenACWY control vaccine. This clonotype was sampled from an adult who received the MenACWY meningococcal vaccine as a control. CDR3 in DNA: TGTGCCTGTAGGACAGGGTCGGGCTACACCTTC. As protein: CACRTGSGYTF.